This TCR beta chain was identified during a study of T cells in Graves' hyperthyroidism and ophthalmopathy. It was RNA transcripts that yielded the amplified TCR beta CDR3 regions. First-round RT-PCR targeting the TCR CDR3 was performed with the HTBI primer set. One entry per CDR3 protein, called by TCRdb with MiXCR from the multiplex PCR reads. Found here are some 300,000 distinct CDR3 sequences, around 20% of them singletons; the top ten hold about two fifths. Cells are PBMCs isolated from around 9.4 ml of fresh blood. In germline, CDR1 is SGHAT, CDR2 FQNNGV. The CDR3 length is 12 residues. V lost 1 base and J lost 12, with 10 bases in between. Many counts were recorded for this clonotype.

The rearrangement joins TRBV11-2 to TRBJ2-1; D may be TRBD2 (6 bases). Sequenced: blood. The TCR was taken from a man aged 50 or older with Graves' ophthalmopathy. DNA for the CDR3: TGTGCCAGCAGCTTAGTGGGGCGGGGGCAGTTCTTC. Protein product: CASSLVGRGQFF.